The entry below describes one TCR beta chain. TCRdb keeps only in-frame clones here, not all; method: immunoSEQ multiplex PCR. The sample has about 81,000 clones, 88% seen once; the top ten hold approximately 7.3%. The entry originates in a study of blood T cell repertoires in COVID-19. Source material: peripheral blood. The sequence derives from a man in his sixties or seventies with acute or convalescent COVID-19.

CDR3 region: CASSQNRVLNTEAFF. In nucleotides, the CDR3 is TGTGCCAGCAGCCAAAACAGGGTTTTGAACACTGAAGCTTTCTTT. The chain combines TRBV3-1 (or the pseudogene TRBV3-2) with TRBJ1-1; perhaps TRBD1 as D (6 bases). Germline V CDR1 and CDR2: LGHDT, YNNKEL (reference sequence). The ends were cut back, 2 bases at V and 0 bases at J, with 10 bases in the middle. The CDR3 sequence is 15 residues long.